Following are 15 T cell receptor beta chains from one sample sequenced in a study of lymphopenia after photon versus proton radiotherapy. Clones were sequenced by immunoSEQ multiplex PCR, and TCRdb holds only the in-frame ones, with some missing. The profile shows roughly 67,000 clones, approximately 91% of them singletons. The source material was peripheral blood, sampled from a patient treated with photon-based radiotherapy. The receptor set was obtained from a woman aged 70-85 years with pancreatic cancer.

This chain joins TRBV10-1 and TRBJ2-3, with a tentative D call TRBD1 (5 bases). CDR1 is WNHNN, CDR2 SYGVQD, per germline (reference sequence). The CDR3 spans 18 residues. Deletions cut 5 bases from V and 0 bases from J, with 21 bases between. The CDR3 protein is CASSSQDRHLPSTDTQYF. CDR3 nucleotide sequence: TGCGCCAGCAGTTCACAGGACCGCCACCTACCAAGCACAGATACGCAGTATTTT.

The genes are TRBV7-9 and TRBJ2-5, with D tentatively TRBD1 (5 bases). V was shortened by 1 base and J by 1 base, with 7 bases between the two germline ends. The CDR3 is made up of 14 amino acids. Per the germline V gene, CDR1 is SEHNR and CDR2 is FQNEAQ (reference sequence). DNA of the CDR3: TGTGCCAGCAGCTTAGAAGGGGCCCAAGAGACCCAGTACTTC. It yields the protein CASSLEGAQETQYF.

The chain uses TRBV16 and TRBJ1-2, with D possibly matching TRBD1 (6 bases). V lost 0 bases and J 7 bases, leaving 15 bases between the germline ends. The CDR3 has 15 amino acids. In germline, CDR1 is KGHSY, CDR2 FQNENV. CDR3 in amino acids: CASSQSGGGRGGYTF. The CDR3 nucleotides read TGTGCCAGCAGCCAATCTGGAGGGGGTCGAGGTGGCTACACCTTC.

The V and J genes are TRBV6-6 and TRBJ2-3; no firm D call. V was trimmed by 2 bases and J by 2 bases, leaving 5 bases between them. The germline gives CDR1 MNHNY, CDR2 SVGAGI (reference sequence). The CDR3 consists of 13 residues. The DNA of the CDR3 is TGTGCCAGCAGTTACGCGGACACAGATACGCAGTATTTT. Its translation is CASSYADTDTQYF.

V gene TRBV19 combines with J gene TRBJ2-3; D is possibly TRBD2 (7 bases). Trimming pared 7 bases from V and 7 bases from J, leaving 18 bases between. The V gene's germline CDR1 is LNHDA and CDR2 SQIVND (reference sequence). CDR3 length: 14 amino acids. CDR3 amino acids: CASMRGPSAHTQYF. Written as DNA, the CDR3 is TGTGCCAGTATGCGGGGGCCGAGCGCCCATACGCAGTATTTT.

The chain is built from TRBV6-1 and TRBJ2-2; no reliable D call. Germline lookup yields CDR1 MNHNS and CDR2 SASEGT. CDR3 size: 12 residues. The ends were cut back, 5 bases at V and 7 bases at J, with 8 bases in the middle. CDR3 DNA: TGTGCCAGCAGTCGGACCCTCGGGGAGCTGTTTTTT. It yields the protein CASSRTLGELFF.

The V gene is TRBV14, the J gene TRBJ2-1; D possibly corresponds to TRBD1 (6 bases). The CDR3 consists of 17 residues. Trimming shortened V by 1 base and J by 9 bases, and 22 bases separated the two germline ends. Germline V lookup: CDR1 SGHDN, CDR2 FVKESK. CDR3 coding DNA: TGTGCCAGCAGCCAAGTACCGCTAGCCCCCAGGGGCGGTGAGCAGTTCTTC. This encodes CASSQVPLAPRGGEQFF.

The V and J genes are TRBV19 and TRBJ1-5; no definite D call. This CDR3 is 17 amino acids long. Germline values: CDR1 LNHDA, CDR2 SQIVND (reference sequence). V lost 3 bases to trimming and J lost 3 bases, with 18 bases between them. The CDR3 loop reads CASSISGPPKANQPQHF. The CDR3 coding sequence is TGTGCCAGTAGTATTTCCGGCCCCCCCAAGGCCAATCAGCCCCAGCATTTT.

V gene TRBV4-3 combines with J gene TRBJ2-3; no clear D gene. The germline V and J ends were trimmed by 4 bases and 1 base, with 9 bases remaining between them. Germline values: CDR1 LGHNA, CDR2 YSLEER. The CDR3 runs 14 residues. This CDR3 is CASSPWRGTDTQYF. The CDR3 DNA sequence: TGCGCCAGCAGCCCCTGGAGAGGCACAGATACGCAGTATTTT.

This clone has only a few counts. The V and J genes are TRBV6-5 and TRBJ1-5; 10 positions agree with TRBD1. With 5 bases clipped from V and 1 base from J, the junction kept 2 bases outside the gene matches. The length of the CDR3 is 15 residues. Looked up from germline, CDR1 is MNHEY and CDR2 is SVGAGI. The CDR3 here is CASSQDRGSNQPQHF. The CDR3 bases are TGTGCCAGCAGTCAGGACAGGGGGAGCAATCAGCCCCAGCATTTT.

The rearrangement uses TRBV6-5 and TRBJ2-7, with 7 positions matching TRBD2. V shed 4 bases and J 4 bases; nucleotides not matched to a gene: 13. Germline lookup yields CDR1 MNHEY and CDR2 SVGAGI. The CDR3 is 16 amino acids. The CDR3 here is CASSFPAWVSGYEQYF. In DNA, the CDR3 is TGTGCCAGCAGTTTTCCTGCGTGGGTTAGCGGGTACGAGCAGTACTTC.

The chain carries TRBV7-2 and TRBJ2-1, with D possibly TRBD1 on 6 matching bases. The CDR3 contains 15 residues. V lost 1 base and J lost 5, with 12 bases in between. Germline V gene sequence: CDR1 SGHTA, CDR2 FQGNSA. The CDR3 loop reads CASSLGGGQNNEQFF. The CDR3 coding sequence is TGTGCCAGCAGCTTAGGTGGGGGACAAAACAATGAGCAGTTCTTC.

This chain joins TRBV28 and TRBJ2-1; 7 positions agree with TRBD2. The J segment lost 2 bases and the V segment lost 4 bases, leaving 8 bases of the junction unmatched. CDR1 and CDR2 from the germline V gene are MDHEN and SYDVKM. The CDR3 spans 16 residues. The CDR3 spells CASSSSGTIAYNEQFF. Written as DNA, the CDR3 is TGTGCCAGCAGTTCATCCGGGACTATCGCCTACAATGAGCAGTTCTTC.

The chain couples TRBV28 to TRBJ1-5; D gene ambiguous. Looked up from germline, CDR1 is MDHEN and CDR2 is SYDVKM. CDR3 length: 12 residues. The ends were cut back, 2 bases at V and 9 bases at J, with 8 bases in the middle. This CDR3 is CASSLPRGPQHF. The CDR3, as DNA: TGTGCCAGCAGTTTACCCCGAGGGCCCCAGCATTTT. Complete variable domain (other parts from reference TRBV28 and TRBJ1-5): DVKVTQSSRYLVKRTGEKVFLECVQDMDHENMFWYRQDPGLGLRLIYFSYDVKMKEKGDIPEGYSVSREKKERFSLILESASTNQTSMYLCASSLPRGPQHFGDGTRLSIL.

The CDR3: CSARDRGSAFF. The CDR3 nucleotides read TGCAGTGCTAGAGACAGGGGGTCGGCTTTCTTT. This rearrangement joins TRBV20-1 to TRBJ1-1; 7 bases are a match to TRBD1. The CDR3 length is 11 residues. CDR1 DFQATT and CDR2 SNEGSKA come from the germline V gene (reference sequence). Germline trimming cut 0 bases from V and 11 bases from J; bases unmatched to any gene: 3.